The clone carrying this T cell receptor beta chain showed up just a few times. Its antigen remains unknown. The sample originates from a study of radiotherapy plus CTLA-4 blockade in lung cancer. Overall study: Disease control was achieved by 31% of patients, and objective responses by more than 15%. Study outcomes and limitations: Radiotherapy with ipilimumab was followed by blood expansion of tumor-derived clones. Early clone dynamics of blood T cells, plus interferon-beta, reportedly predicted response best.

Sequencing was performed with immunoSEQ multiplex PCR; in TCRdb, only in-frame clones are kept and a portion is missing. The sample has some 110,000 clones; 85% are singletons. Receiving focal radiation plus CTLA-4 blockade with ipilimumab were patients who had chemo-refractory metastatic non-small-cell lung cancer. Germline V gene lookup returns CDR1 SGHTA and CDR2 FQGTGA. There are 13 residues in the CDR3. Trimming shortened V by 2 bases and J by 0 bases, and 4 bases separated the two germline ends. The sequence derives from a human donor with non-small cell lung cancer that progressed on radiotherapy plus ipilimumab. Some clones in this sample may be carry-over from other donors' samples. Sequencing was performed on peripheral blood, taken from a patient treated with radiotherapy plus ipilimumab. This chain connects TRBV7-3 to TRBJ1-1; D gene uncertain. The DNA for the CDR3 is TGTGCCAGCAGCTTAGACTTGAACACTGAAGCTTTCTTT. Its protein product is CASSLDLNTEAFF. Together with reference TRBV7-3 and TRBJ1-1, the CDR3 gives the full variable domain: GAGVSQTPSNKVTEKGKYVELRCDPISGHTALYWYRQSLGQGPEFLIYFQGTGAADDSGLPNDRFFAVRPEGSVSTLKIQRTERGDSAVYLCASSLDLNTEAFFGQGTRLTVV.